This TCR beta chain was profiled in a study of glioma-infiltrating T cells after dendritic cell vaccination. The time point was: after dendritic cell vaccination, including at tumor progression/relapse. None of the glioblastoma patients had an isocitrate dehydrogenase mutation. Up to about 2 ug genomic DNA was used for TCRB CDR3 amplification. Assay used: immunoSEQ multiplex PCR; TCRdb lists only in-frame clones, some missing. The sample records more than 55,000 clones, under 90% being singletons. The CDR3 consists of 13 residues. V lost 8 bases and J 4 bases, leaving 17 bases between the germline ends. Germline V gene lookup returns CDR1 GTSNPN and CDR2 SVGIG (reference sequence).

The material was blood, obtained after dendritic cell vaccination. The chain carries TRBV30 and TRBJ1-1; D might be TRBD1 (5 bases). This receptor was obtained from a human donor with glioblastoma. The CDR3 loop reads CALQTRGFTEAFF. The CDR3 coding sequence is TGTGCCCTGCAGACACGGGGGTTCACTGAAGCTTTCTTT.